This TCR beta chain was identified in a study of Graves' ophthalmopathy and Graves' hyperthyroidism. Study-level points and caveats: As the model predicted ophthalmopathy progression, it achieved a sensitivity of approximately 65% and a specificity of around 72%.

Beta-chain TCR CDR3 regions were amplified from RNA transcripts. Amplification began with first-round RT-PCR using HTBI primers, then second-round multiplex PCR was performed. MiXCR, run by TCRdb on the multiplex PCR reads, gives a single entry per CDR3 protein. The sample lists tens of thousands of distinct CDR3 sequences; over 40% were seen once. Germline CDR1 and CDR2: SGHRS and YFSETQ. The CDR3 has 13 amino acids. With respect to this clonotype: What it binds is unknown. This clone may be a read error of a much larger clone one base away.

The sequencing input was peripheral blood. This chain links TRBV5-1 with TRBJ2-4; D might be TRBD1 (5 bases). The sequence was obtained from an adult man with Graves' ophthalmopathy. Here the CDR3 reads CASSETGGSIQYF. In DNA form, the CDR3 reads TGTGCCAGCAGCGAAACAGGCGGAAGCATTCAGTACTTC.